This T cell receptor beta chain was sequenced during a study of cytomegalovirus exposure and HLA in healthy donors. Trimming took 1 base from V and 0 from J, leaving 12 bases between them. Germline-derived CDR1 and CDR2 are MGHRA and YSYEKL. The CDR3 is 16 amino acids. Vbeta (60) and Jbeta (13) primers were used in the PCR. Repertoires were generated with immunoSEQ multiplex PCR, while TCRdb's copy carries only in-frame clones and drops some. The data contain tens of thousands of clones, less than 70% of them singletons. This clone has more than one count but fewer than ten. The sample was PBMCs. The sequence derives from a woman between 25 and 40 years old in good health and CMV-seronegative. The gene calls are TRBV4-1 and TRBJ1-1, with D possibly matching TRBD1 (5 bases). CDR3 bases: TGCGCCAGCAGCCAAGTGGAGGGGAGTGTGAACACTGAAGCTTTCTTT. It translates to CASSQVEGSVNTEAFF.